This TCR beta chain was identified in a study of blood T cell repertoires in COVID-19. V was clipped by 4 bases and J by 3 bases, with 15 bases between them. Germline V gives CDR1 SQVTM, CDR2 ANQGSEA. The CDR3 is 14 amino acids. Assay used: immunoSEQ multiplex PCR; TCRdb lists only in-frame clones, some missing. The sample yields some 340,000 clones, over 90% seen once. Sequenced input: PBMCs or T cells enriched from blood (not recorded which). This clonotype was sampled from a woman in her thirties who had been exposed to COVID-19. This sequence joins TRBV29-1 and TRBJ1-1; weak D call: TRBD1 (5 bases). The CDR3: CSVAGGFGDTEAFF. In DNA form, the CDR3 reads TGCAGCGTTGCCGGGGGTTTTGGCGACACTGAAGCTTTCTTT.